The 20 T cell receptor beta chains given below trace back to one sample, sequenced in a study of early stage breast cancer tumors. This table comes from immunoSEQ multiplex PCR, and its TCRdb copy is limited to in-frame clones, with some not included. The profile shows approximately 10,000 clones, around 60% of them singletons. The sequenced sample was breast tumor tissue. The receptors derive from a person in their sixties or seventies with breast cancer.

V gene TRBV7-2 combines with J gene TRBJ2-1, with 12 bases fitting TRBD2. The trim removed 6 bases at V and 8 bases at J, leaving 20 bases unmatched. The CDR3 consists of 19 residues. Germline CDR1 SGHTA, CDR2 FQGNSA. The CDR3: CASSSYDPSGGAYNDEQFF. In DNA form, the CDR3 reads TGTGCCAGCAGTTCTTATGACCCTAGCGGGGGGGCATACAATGATGAGCAGTTCTTC.

The chain couples TRBV27 to TRBJ2-4; D might be TRBD2 (5 bases). This CDR3 has 13 amino acids. Per germline, CDR1 MNHEY and CDR2 SMNVEV (reference sequence). V was clipped by 5 bases and J by 4 bases, with 9 bases between them. The CDR3 reads CASSGERKNIQYF. In DNA form, the CDR3 reads TGTGCCAGCAGTGGGGAGCGAAAAAACATTCAGTACTTC.

The V and J genes are TRBV9 and TRBJ2-6, with D possibly TRBD2 on 6 matching bases. The CDR3 has 14 residues. From germline, CDR1 is SGDLS and CDR2 YYNGEE. V was shortened by 3 bases and J by 3 bases, with 7 bases between the two germline ends. CDR3 sequence (DNA): TGTGCCAGCAGCGCGGACTATGGGGCCAACGTCCTGACTTTC. This gives the protein CASSADYGANVLTF.

V gene TRBV28 combines with J gene TRBJ2-1; 8 nucleotides line up with TRBD1. The CDR3 spans 16 residues. CDR1 and CDR2 (germline): MDHEN, SYDVKM. The V segment lost 7 bases and the J segment 4 bases; nucleotides outside the gene matches: 12. CDR3 sequence: CASKAGGDPTYNEQFF. DNA for the CDR3: TGTGCCAGCAAGGCAGGGGGCGATCCCACTTACAATGAGCAGTTCTTC.

By proportion, this clone is medium-sized. The chain employs TRBV2 and TRBJ1-4, with TRBD1 as a possible D gene (6 bases). The V end lost 4 bases, the J end lost 0 bases, and 9 bases lay between the germline ends. The germline CDR1 and CDR2 sequences are SNHLY and FYNNEI. The CDR3 spans 15 residues. The CDR3 reads CASSGTEATNEKLFF. DNA of the CDR3: TGTGCCAGCAGTGGGACAGAAGCAACTAATGAAAAACTGTTTTTT.

This sequence joins TRBV25-1 and TRBJ1-6; 11 nucleotides line up with TRBD1. Germline V CDR1 and CDR2: MGHDK, SYGVNS. With V trimmed by 8 bases and J by 9 bases, 6 bases remained unmatched. The CDR3 has 14 amino acids. The CDR3 loop is CASGWTGGSSPLHF. In DNA form, the CDR3 reads TGTGCCAGCGGGTGGACAGGGGGCTCTTCACCCCTCCACTTT. The full variable domain, with the rest looked up from reference TRBV25-1 and TRBJ1-6, is EADIYQTPRYLVIGTGKKITLECSQTMGHDKMYWYQQDPGMELHLIHYSYGVNSTEKGDLSSESTVSRIRTEHFPLTLESARPSHTSQYLCASGWTGGSSPLHFGNGTRLTVT.

The CDR3 region is CASSEVRGITGELFF. DNA for the CDR3: TGTGCCAGCAGTGAGGTCCGGGGGATAACCGGGGAGCTGTTTTTT. This chain uses TRBV2 with TRBJ2-2; a weak D match, TRBD2 (6 bases). Germline CDR1 reads SNHLY; CDR2 reads FYNNEI. The CDR3 loop spans 15 amino acids. Deletions cut 3 bases from V and 5 bases from J, with 13 bases between.

The J gene is TRBJ2-7, the V gene TRBV6-1, with 10 bases identical to TRBD1. The CDR3 is made up of 12 amino acids. Germline-derived CDR1 and CDR2 are MNHNS and SASEGT. Germline trimming cut 10 bases from V and 4 bases from J; bases unmatched to any gene: 4. CDR3 DNA sequence: TGTGCCATAAGACAGGGGGCTTACGAGCAGTACTTC. Translation: CAIRQGAYEQYF.

This chain joins TRBV18 and TRBJ2-1; D possibly matches TRBD1 or TRBD2 (5 bases each). The germline gives CDR1 KGHSH, CDR2 LQKENI. V lost 5 bases and J lost 7, with 18 bases in between. This CDR3 contains 15 residues. CDR3 in amino acids: CASSAGRDRLNEQFF. As DNA, the CDR3 is TGTGCCAGCTCAGCTGGCAGGGACCGACTAAATGAGCAGTTCTTC.

V gene TRBV30 combines with J gene TRBJ1-5; no reliable D call. This CDR3 comprises 14 residues. CDR1 is GTSNPN and CDR2 is SVGIG in the germline V gene (reference sequence). V lost 0 bases and J 3 bases, leaving 9 bases between the germline ends. In DNA, the CDR3 is TGTGCCTGGAGTGTTCATGGTACCAATCAGCCCCAGCATTTT. Translation: CAWSVHGTNQPQHF.

In its sample, this clone was seen a few times. The chain couples TRBV7-9 to TRBJ2-7; TRBD1 aligns across 10 bases. The germline V gene has CDR1 SEHNR and CDR2 FQNEAQ (reference sequence). The CDR3 consists of 15 residues. Unmatched junction bases numbered 8, after V lost 5 bases and J lost 4 bases. The CDR3 loop is CASSRRDRGSYEQYF. The CDR3 DNA sequence: TGTGCCAGCAGCCGCCGGGACAGGGGATCGTACGAGCAGTACTTC.

The CDR3, as DNA: TGTGCCAGCTGCCCGATCCGGGGAAGACAGCCCCAGCATTTT. It specifies CASCPIRGRQPQHF. The chain uses TRBV6-6 and TRBJ1-5; D is undetermined. The V gene lost 8 bases and the J gene lost 7 bases, with 18 bases spanning the gap. The V gene's germline CDR1 is MNHNY and CDR2 SVGAGI (reference sequence). This CDR3 region has 14 residues.

V gene TRBV2 combines with J gene TRBJ2-7, with 10 bases identical to TRBD1. The CDR3 sequence is 13 residues long. The V gene's germline CDR1 is SNHLY and CDR2 FYNNEI. V shed 6 bases, J shed 7 bases, and the junction held 6 bases outside the gene matches. CDR3 amino acids: CASRTGGRGEQYF. CDR3 nucleotide sequence: TGTGCCAGCAGGACAGGGGGCAGGGGGGAGCAGTACTTC.

The gene calls are TRBV7-6 and TRBJ2-2; 13 bases are shared with TRBD2. The CDR3 extends over 16 amino acids. Germline CDR1 is SGHVS and CDR2 is FNYEAQ. The J segment lost 6 bases and the V segment lost 5 bases, leaving 6 bases of the junction unmatched. The CDR3 loop is CASSRDTSGGAGELFF. CDR3 sequence (DNA): TGTGCCAGCAGCCGAGACACTAGCGGGGGGGCCGGGGAGCTGTTTTTT.

The table lists this clone with a count of one. The V call is TRBV27, the J call TRBJ1-1; no definite D call. The CDR3 loop spans 11 amino acids. V lost 6 bases to trimming and J lost 4 bases, with 6 bases between them. CDR1 MNHEY and CDR2 SMNVEV come from the germline V gene (reference sequence). The CDR3 region is CASRLGTEAFF. The CDR3, as DNA: TGTGCCAGCAGGCTGGGCACTGAAGCTTTCTTT.

The chain has TRBV7-9 and TRBJ1-2; D uncertain. Germline loops: CDR1 SEHNR, CDR2 FQNEAQ (reference sequence). Trimming took 5 bases from V and 2 from J, leaving 15 bases between them. The CDR3 covers 15 residues. CDR3 DNA sequence: TGTGCCAGCAGCGTTTGGCCCACAGCCAACTATGGCTACACCTTC. Translated, it gives CASSVWPTANYGYTF.

This clone was seen a handful of times. This sequence joins TRBV7-9 and TRBJ1-2; 7 nucleotides line up with TRBD1. There are 16 residues in the CDR3. The germline CDR1 and CDR2 sequences are SEHNR and FQNEAQ (reference sequence). With V trimmed by 5 bases and J by 0 bases, 9 bases remained unmatched. The CDR3 loop is CASSPGQWDTNYGYTF. For the CDR3, the DNA is TGTGCCAGCAGCCCGGGACAGTGGGACACTAACTATGGCTACACCTTC.

This rearrangement joins TRBV21-1 to TRBJ2-4; the table's TRBD2 call for D was not verified on the DNA. TRBV21-1 is classified as a pseudogene. This CDR3 comprises 15 residues. In nucleotides, the CDR3 is TGTGCCAGCAGCAGGGGGGTTCCGGGCAAAAACATTCAGTACTTC. This encodes CASSRGVPGKNIQYF.

The chain employs TRBV5-6 and TRBJ1-2; perhaps TRBD1 as D (5 bases). The V and J ends lost 2 bases and 8 bases respectively, with 10 bases between them. Germline assignment: CDR1 SGHDT and CDR2 YYEEEE. The CDR3 has 12 residues. CDR3 loop: CASSFQGGGYTF. In DNA form, the CDR3 reads TGTGCCAGCAGCTTCCAGGGTGGGGGCTACACCTTC.

This chain uses TRBV2 with TRBJ2-5; D not certain. The CDR3 contains 14 residues. Between the trimmed V and J ends, which lost 1 base and 5 bases, there was a span of 11 bases. The germline V gene encodes CDR1 SNHLY and CDR2 FYNNEI. The CDR3, as DNA: TGTGCCAGCAGTGAAGGCATCCTGGGGGAGACCCAGTACTTC. Its protein is CASSEGILGETQYF.